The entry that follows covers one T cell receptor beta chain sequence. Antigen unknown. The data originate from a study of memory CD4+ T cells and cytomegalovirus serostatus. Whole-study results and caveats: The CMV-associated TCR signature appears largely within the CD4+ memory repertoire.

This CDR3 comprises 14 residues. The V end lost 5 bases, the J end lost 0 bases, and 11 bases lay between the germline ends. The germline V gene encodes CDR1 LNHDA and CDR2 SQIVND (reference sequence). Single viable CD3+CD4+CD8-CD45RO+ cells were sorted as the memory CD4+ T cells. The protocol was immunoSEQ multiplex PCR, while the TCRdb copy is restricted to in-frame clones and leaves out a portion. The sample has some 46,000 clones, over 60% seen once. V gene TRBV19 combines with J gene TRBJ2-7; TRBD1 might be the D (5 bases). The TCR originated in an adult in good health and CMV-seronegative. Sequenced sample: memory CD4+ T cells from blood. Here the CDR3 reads CASSLHRSSYEQYF. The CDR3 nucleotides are TGTGCCAGTAGTTTACACAGGAGCTCCTACGAGCAGTACTTC.